The rows below give T cell receptor beta chains drawn from one sample of a study of blood T cell repertoires in COVID-19. Repertoires were generated with immunoSEQ multiplex PCR, while TCRdb's copy carries only in-frame clones and drops some. This table holds about 110,000 clones, over 80% found once. The specimen sequenced was peripheral blood. The receptors come from a woman in her 70s with acute or convalescent COVID-19. CDR3s include the opening cysteine and the closing phenylalanine or tryptophan. Each record gives: D gene, clone size, V gene, CDR3 length, J gene, CDR3 protein, CDR3 DNA. A D gene is named only where the DNA matches it firmly. Clone size is shown for a subset of rows, as once, few, many or a class of expanded clone.

.,.,TRBV2,14,TRBJ1-1,CASSQRGLNTEAFF,TGTGCCAGCAGCCAGCGGGGGCTGAACACTGAAGCTTTCTTT
.,.,TRBV19,13,TRBJ2-7,CASSIEDMTEQYF,TGTGCCAGTAGTATAGAAGACATGACGGAGCAGTACTTC
.,.,TRBV3-1/TRBV3-2,16,TRBJ1-3,CASSSNRVGSGNTIYF,TGTGCCAGCAGCTCAAACAGGGTCGGCTCTGGAAACACCATATATTTT
.,.,TRBV19,15,TRBJ1-5,CASSIGGESNQPQHF,TGTGCCAGTAGTATAGGGGGGGAAAGCAATCAGCCCCAGCATTTT
.,.,TRBV6-5,13,TRBJ1-6,CASGEGVDSPLHF,TGTGCCAGCGGAGAGGGGGTTGATTCACCCCTCCACTTT
TRBD1,.,TRBV7-2,15,TRBJ1-5,CASSLRQGQWQPQHF,TGTGCCAGCAGCTTGCGACAGGGTCAATGGCAGCCCCAGCATTTT
.,few,TRBV10-3,14,TRBJ1-5,CANMTVPSNQPQHF,TGTGCCAACATGACAGTTCCGAGCAATCAGCCCCAGCATTTT
.,.,TRBV12-3/TRBV12-4,12,TRBJ2-7,CASSSVSYEQYF,TGTGCCAGCAGCTCCGTCTCCTACGAGCAGTACTTC
.,few,TRBV5-4,17,TRBJ1-4,CASSLAPGRGGNEKLFF,TGTGCCAGCAGCTTGGCCCCCGGCAGGGGTGGTAATGAAAAACTGTTTTTT
TRBD2,.,TRBV6-5,15,TRBJ2-7,CASSTTLGGAYEQYF,TGTGCCAGCAGCACTACCCTGGGGGGGGCCTACGAGCAGTACTTC
.,.,TRBV2,13,TRBJ1-4,CASRAATNEKLFF,TGTGCCAGCAGGGCGGCAACTAATGAAAAACTGTTTTTT
.,once,TRBV30,14,TRBJ2-7,CAWSGGQGLGEQYF,TGTGCCTGGAGTGGGGGGCAGGGTCTCGGCGAGCAGTACTTC
TRBD2,.,TRBV11-2,17,TRBJ2-1,CASSSNPGTSGINEQFF,TGTGCCAGCAGCTCCAACCCCGGGACTAGCGGGATTAATGAGCAGTTCTTC
.,once,TRBV7-9,17,TRBJ1-5,CASSSSSEGLSNQPQHF,TGTGCCAGCAGCTCATCTTCGGAGGGCTTGAGCAATCAGCCCCAGCATTTT
.,few,TRBV2,11,TRBJ1-1,CAVGGYTEAFF,TGTGCCGTCGGAGGTTACACTGAAGCTTTCTTT
.,.,TRBV5-1,14,TRBJ2-5,CASSFADFQETQYF,TGCGCCAGCAGCTTCGCGGACTTCCAAGAGACCCAGTACTTC
TRBD2,few,TRBV29-1,15,TRBJ2-3,CSVVVLAGVADTQYF,TGCAGCGTTGTTGTCCTAGCGGGAGTTGCAGATACGCAGTATTTT
.,.,TRBV7-2,15,TRBJ2-1,CASSLAGRRYNEQFF,TGTGCCAGCAGCTTAGCTGGGCGTCGGTACAATGAGCAGTTCTTC
TRBD2,.,TRBV6-6,16,TRBJ2-3,CASSPLTSGGTDTQYF,TGTGCCAGCAGCCCTCTGACTAGCGGTGGCACAGATACGCAGTATTTT
TRBD2,.,TRBV7-8,17,TRBJ2-2,CASSPGLAGANTGELFF,TGTGCCAGCAGCCCCGGACTAGCGGGCGCGAACACCGGGGAGCTGTTTTTT
TRBD2,.,TRBV7-8,11,TRBJ2-5,CASGLGETQYF,TGTGCCAGTGGACTAGGGGAGACCCAGTACTTC
.,.,TRBV7-9,13,TRBJ2-1,CASSNGLYNEQFF,TGTGCCAGCAGCAACGGACTTTACAATGAGCAGTTCTTC
TRBD1,.,TRBV7-9,18,TRBJ1-1,CASSSQTGRPTGFAEAFF,TGTGCCAGCAGCTCCCAGACAGGGCGCCCTACCGGTTTCGCTGAAGCTTTCTTT
.,once,TRBV2,15,TRBJ2-7,CASSEWVRGSYEQYF,TGTGCCAGCAGTGAGTGGGTCAGAGGCTCCTACGAGCAGTACTTC
.,.,TRBV10-3,11,TRBJ2-3,CAISDYDTQYF,TGTGCCATCAGTGACTATGATACGCAGTATTTT
TRBD1,.,TRBV7-6,14,TRBJ1-1,CASSFTGVGTEAFF,TGTGCCAGCAGCTTTACAGGGGTGGGCACTGAAGCTTTCTTT
TRBD1,few,TRBV9,15,TRBJ1-1,CASSVGQGANTEAFF,TGTGCCAGCAGCGTCGGACAGGGGGCGAACACTGAAGCTTTCTTT